The clone carrying this TCR beta chain has just a few counts. Antigen specificity is unknown. This entry is derived from a study of T-cell reconstitution after alpha-beta-depleted transplantation in children. General study results and limits: Several hundred rapidly expanded clones from non-depleted graft cells reportedly supplied alpha-beta T cells about two months post-transplant. Newly produced T cells mostly accounted for T-cell counts and diversity one year post-transplant. In some patients, recipient T cells and intrathymic progenitors surviving conditioning explained high day-60 diversity.

This CDR3 contains 12 residues. After removal of 7 bases from V and 1 base from J, the junction contained 2 bases not matched to a gene. CDR1 and CDR2 from the germline V gene are SQVTM and ANQGSEA. Unique molecular identifiers were used to barcode this TCRbeta library. TCRdb recomputed calls from the PCR reads with MiXCR, one row per CDR3 protein. The sample shows 500,000 to 600,000 distinct CDR3 sequences, 27% of them seen only once. The chain recombines TRBV29-1 with TRBJ2-5, with 8 bases aligning to TRBD1. This TCR derives from a boy younger than two with Wiskott-Aldrich syndrome, due to receive a stem cell transplant. The sample here was PBMCs, taken before TCRalphabeta/CD19-depleted stem cell transplant. The CDR3 coding sequence is TGCAGCGCGGGGACAGGCCAAGAGACCCAGTACTTC. Protein: CSAGTGQETQYF.